This TCR beta chain emerged from a study of cytomegalovirus exposure and HLA in healthy donors. Overall study: Approximately 190 million T cells yielded approximately 100 million unique TCR beta sequences, as an earlier analysis found.

Regarding the study as a whole: It was reported in a later analysis that an Asian-associated ancestry cluster showed fewer N-insertions than the roughly 670-donor mean.

60 Vbeta and 13 Jbeta primers were used in PCR. Profiling relied on immunoSEQ multiplex PCR, and the TCRdb table lists in-frame clones only, not all of them. The sample lists approximately 100,000 clones, around 77% occurring once. As concerns this clone: Its antigen is as yet unknown.

Material for sequencing was PBMCs. This TCR was sampled from a man aged 35 to 55 in good health and CMV-seropositive.

CDR3 in amino acids: CASWERTADSTQHF. The CDR3 DNA reads as TGTGCCAGCTGGGAGAGGACAGCCGACAGTACCCAGCATTTT. J is TRBJ1-5 and V is TRBV6-1; D possibly corresponds to TRBD1 (6 bases). This CDR3 region has 14 residues. The germline V and J ends were trimmed by 8 bases and 11 bases, with 22 bases remaining between them. CDR1 and CDR2 (germline): MNHNS, SASEGT.